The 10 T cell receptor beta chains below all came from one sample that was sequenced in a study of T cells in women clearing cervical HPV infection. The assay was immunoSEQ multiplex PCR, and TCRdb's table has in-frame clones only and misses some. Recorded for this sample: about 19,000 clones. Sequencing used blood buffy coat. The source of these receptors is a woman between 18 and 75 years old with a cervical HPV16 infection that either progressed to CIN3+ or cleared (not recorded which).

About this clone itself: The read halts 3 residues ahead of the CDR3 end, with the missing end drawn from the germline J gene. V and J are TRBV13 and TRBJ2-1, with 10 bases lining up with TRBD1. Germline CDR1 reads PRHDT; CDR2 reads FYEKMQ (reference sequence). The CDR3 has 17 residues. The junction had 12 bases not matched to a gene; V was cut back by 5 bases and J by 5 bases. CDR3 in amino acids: CASSQRGGQGLHNEQFF. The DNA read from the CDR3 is TGTGCCAGCAGCCAAAGAGGGGGACAGGGGCTTCACAATGAG.

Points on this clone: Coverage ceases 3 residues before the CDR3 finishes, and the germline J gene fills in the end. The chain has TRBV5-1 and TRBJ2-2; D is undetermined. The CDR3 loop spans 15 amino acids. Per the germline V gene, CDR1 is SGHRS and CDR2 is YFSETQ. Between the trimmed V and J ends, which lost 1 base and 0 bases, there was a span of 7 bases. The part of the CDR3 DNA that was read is TGCGCCAGCAGCTTGTCCCCCGCGAACACCGGGGAG. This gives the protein CASSLSPANTGE. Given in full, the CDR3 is CASSLSPANTGELFF.

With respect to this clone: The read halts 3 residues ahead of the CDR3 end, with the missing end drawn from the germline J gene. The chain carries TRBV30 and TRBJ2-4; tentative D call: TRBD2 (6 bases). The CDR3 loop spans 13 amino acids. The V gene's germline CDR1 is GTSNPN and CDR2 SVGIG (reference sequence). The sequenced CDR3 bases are TGTGCCTGGAGTGCCTCGGGGGACGGTGGT. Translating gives CAWSASGDGG. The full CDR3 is CAWSASGDGGQYF.

The covered CDR3 bases are TGTGCCTGGAGTGTACAGACTGAA. Its protein is CAWSVQTE. The entire CDR3 protein is CAWSVQTEAFF. The rearrangement links TRBV30 to TRBJ1-1; D unresolved. The read is 3 residues too short to cover the CDR3 end, so that end is filled in from the germline J gene. CDR1 GTSNPN and CDR2 SVGIG come from the germline V gene (reference sequence). Trimming took off 0 bases at V and 5 bases at J, with 4 bases between the two ends. The CDR3 contains 11 residues.

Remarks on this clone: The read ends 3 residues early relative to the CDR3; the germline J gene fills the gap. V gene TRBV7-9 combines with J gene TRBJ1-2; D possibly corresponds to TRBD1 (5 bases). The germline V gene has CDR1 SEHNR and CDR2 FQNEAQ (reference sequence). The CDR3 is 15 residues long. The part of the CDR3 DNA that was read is TGTGCCAGCAGCTTACTGGGGCTCTCCTACAATGAC. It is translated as CASSLLGLSYND. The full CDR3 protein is CASSLLGLSYNDYTF.

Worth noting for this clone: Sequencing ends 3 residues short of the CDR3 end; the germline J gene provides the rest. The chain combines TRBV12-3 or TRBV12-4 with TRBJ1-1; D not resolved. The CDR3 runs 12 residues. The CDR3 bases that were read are TGTGCCAGCAGCGACTCGCGGGCAAAA. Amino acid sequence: CASSDSRAK. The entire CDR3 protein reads CASSDSRAKAFF.

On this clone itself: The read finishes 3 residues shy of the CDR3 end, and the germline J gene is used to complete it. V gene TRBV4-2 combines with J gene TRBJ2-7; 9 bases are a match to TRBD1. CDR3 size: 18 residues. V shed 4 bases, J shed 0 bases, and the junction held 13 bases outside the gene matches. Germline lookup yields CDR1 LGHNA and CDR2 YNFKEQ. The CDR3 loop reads CASSPKNRDRVASYEQYF. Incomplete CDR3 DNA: TGTGCCAGCAGCCCGAAAAACCGGGACAGGGTAGCCTCCTACGAG.

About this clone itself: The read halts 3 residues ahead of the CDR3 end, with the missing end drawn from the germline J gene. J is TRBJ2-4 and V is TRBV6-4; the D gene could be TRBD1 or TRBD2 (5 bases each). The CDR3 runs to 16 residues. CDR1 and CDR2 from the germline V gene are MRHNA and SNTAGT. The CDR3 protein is CASSVRRSGIYYGQYF. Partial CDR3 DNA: TGTGCCAGCAGTGTCCGGAGGTCAGGGATTTACTATGGT.

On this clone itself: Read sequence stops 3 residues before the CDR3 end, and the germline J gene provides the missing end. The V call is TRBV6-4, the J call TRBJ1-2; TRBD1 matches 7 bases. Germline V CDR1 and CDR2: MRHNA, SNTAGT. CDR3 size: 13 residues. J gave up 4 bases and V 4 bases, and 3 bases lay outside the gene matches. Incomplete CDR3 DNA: TGTGCCAGCAGTGCGACAGGGACCTATGGC. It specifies CASSATGTYG. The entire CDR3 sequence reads CASSATGTYGYTF.

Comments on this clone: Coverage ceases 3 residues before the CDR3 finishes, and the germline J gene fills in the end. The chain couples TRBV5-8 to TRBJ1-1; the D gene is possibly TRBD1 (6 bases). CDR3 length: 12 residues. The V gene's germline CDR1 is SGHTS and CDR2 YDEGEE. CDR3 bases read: TGTGCCAGCAGTCAAAGGACAGTCGAA. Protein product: CASSQRTVE. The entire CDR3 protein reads CASSQRTVEAFF.